The following is a T cell receptor (beta chain) sequence with its context. The data were produced by immunoSEQ multiplex PCR, yet TCRdb's version contains in-frame clones alone and is incomplete. The sample consists of approximately 84,000 clones, approximately 90% of them appearing once. Cycle 7 day 1, cycle 4 day 1, and baseline were the timepoints at which blood was sampled. The data are from a study of OX40 agonist ivuxolimab in advanced cancers. As for the study in general: Under the entry rules, prior anti-PD-1, anti-PD-L1 or anti-CTLA-4 therapy was allowed, and roughly 41% had some.

Deletions cut 0 bases from V and 1 base from J, with 9 bases between. Germline values: CDR1 MGHRA, CDR2 YSYEKL. This CDR3 contains 15 residues. Material: CD4+ or CD8+ T cells sorted from blood, obtained in a trial of the OX40 agonist ivuxolimab. This sequence was found in an adult with an advanced solid tumor such as melanoma, head and neck, liver or kidney cancer. V is TRBV4-1 and J is TRBJ1-2; unclear D gene. Here the CDR3 DNA reads TGCGCCAGCAGCCAAGATCCAGGCCTTAACTATGGCTACACCTTC. This codes for CASSQDPGLNYGYTF.